This section outlines one T cell receptor (beta chain) sequence together with its context. It lacks a known antigen. No base quality information exists; no much larger clone differs at one position. The entry originates in a study of beta chain features in type 1 diabetes (dated by TCRdb to the late 2010s). A note on the overall study: Patients and healthy donors did not differ in mean age, gender distribution, total cell number or subset yield. A total of about 99,000,000 sorted cells were examined across all samples, and RNA yield correlated strongly with the number of cells per subset. In the study, recently diagnosed type 1 diabetes patients and matched healthy donors were compared on the TCRB repertoires of their sorted circulating CD4+ T cell subsets. Regulatory and stem cell-like memory subsets were isolated from only 8 patients and 8 healthy donors, whereas naive and central memory subsets came from all 30 or so donors.

Summary of the overall study and its limitations: A moderate but significant shortening of TCRB CDR3 length was observed in type 1 diabetes patients in all four CD4+ subsets. The naive, central memory and regulatory TCRB repertoires appeared to resemble one another more closely among patients than among healthy donors. Patients with type 1 diabetes made fewer insertions and deleted more nucleotides at VDJ recombination sites, implying thymic rearrangement abnormalities. Because small numbers of individuals were included in the HLA sub-analyses, any influence of HLA type on TCRB rearrangement was left unresolved. Shorter templates might be favored by PCR, yet because patient and control samples were amplified and corrected together, any such skew would affect both groups equally. Because cDNA was sequenced instead of genomic DNA, highly expressing activated cells could be over-represented, though the groups showed no difference in activation or CD3 levels.

A single peripheral blood draw of around 120 mL on average was collected from each donor into heparinised tubes. A BD FACSAria II and a panel including CD45RO, CCR7, CD25, CD127, CD95 and CD27 were used to sort naive, central memory, regulatory and stem cell-like memory CD4+ T cells. All sorted populations exceeded 98% purity. PBMCs were isolated immediately by Lymphoprep density gradient centrifugation and stained directly without culture. To minimize batch effects, samples were stained and sorted in pairs, one healthy donor with one patient per experiment. All of the isolated RNA was reverse transcribed with the High Capacity cDNA Reverse Transcription Kit, so expressed TCRB transcripts were sequenced. Deep immunoSEQ sequencing was performed on naive, central memory and regulatory T cell samples, with an average of around 3.5 million total reads per sample. Sorted cells were lysed in RLT buffer and RNA was extracted with DNase-treated RNeasy Micro or Mini kits, depending on cell number. To prevent cross-contamination, each cell subset was processed individually, whereas patient and healthy donor samples were processed jointly. The immunoSEQ multiplex PCR was used to amplify TCRB sequences from cDNA, yielding 87-bp fragments that span the CDR3 region. Sequencing of the amplicons was done on the Illumina HiSeq platform. In the authors' own workflow: PCR bias was corrected computationally using synthetic template baselines, and reads within Hamming distance 2 were collapsed, with unmergeable singletons discarded. Reads were aligned to IMGT to assign V, D and J genes, CDR3 length, and insertions or deletions at six rearrangement sites. Within each subset, clonotype counts were normalized to the number of sorted cells before true diversity and Gini coefficients were calculated with the tcR R package. The overlap coefficient, calculated on TCRB nucleotide sequences, was used to measure repertoire sharing. Out-of-frame TCRB sequences from naive cells were analyzed to stand in for the pre-selection repertoire. Sourced from immuneACCESS, this table was stored by TCRdb with only in-frame sequences that have V and J called. A share of the clones is absent; for the studies checked, an unresolved V gene accounts for under half, and the remainder has no known explanation. V and J calls and clone size are copied from that table; D and trimming were computed from the DNA. Here the sample has approximately 330,000 clones; 11% occur a single time. Just over 0.015% of the sample is held by the ten biggest clonotypes.

V is trimmed back by 2 bases and J by 4 bases, and the junction contains 5 bases that no gene match accounts for. There are 16 amino acids in the CDR3, from cysteine to phenylalanine inclusive. Only the CDR3 DNA is retained, 48 bases long and in frame from the first base. The germline V gene (reference sequence) yields SGHAT for CDR1 and FQDESV for CDR2. Sequenced sample: naive CD4+ T cells from blood. Explained via the paper, the cell subset or site label denotes: true naive CD4+ T cells. The chain uses TRBV11-1 and TRBJ2-3, with 11 bases in between that match TRBD1. The TCR sequence derives from a woman aged 30 to 39 in good health. In nucleotide form, the sequence is TGTGCCAGCAGCTTAACAGGACAGGGGGCGGCAGATACGCAGTATTTT. The encoded protein is CASSLTGQGAADTQYF.